This TCR beta chain was observed in a study of CD8+CD57+ T cells in acquired aplastic anemia. Overall study results and limits: Patients had approximately 29 CD8+ CDR3 sequences in common with controls (the shared set).

Using genomic DNA as the template, TCR beta VDJ and CDR3 profiling was carried out. MiXCR, applied by TCRdb to the reads, yields one record per CDR3 protein. The table shows 200,000 to 250,000 distinct CDR3 sequences, with 30% to 40% occurring only once. Comments on this clonotype: Its target is unknown.

The clonotype comes from a human donor in good health, serving as a control. The sequencing input was sorted CD4+, CD8+, or CD8+CD57+ T cells (not recorded which) from PBMCs.

CDR3 nucleotide sequence: TGTGCCAGCAGTGGCCCCGGGGAAGGCAATCAGCCCCAGCATTTT. Protein: CASSGPGEGNQPQHF. The rearrangement uses TRBV28 and TRBJ1-5; unclear D gene. Germline CDR1 is MDHEN and CDR2 is SYDVKM. The germline V and J ends were trimmed by 5 bases and 2 bases, with 13 bases remaining between them. The CDR3 runs to 15 residues.